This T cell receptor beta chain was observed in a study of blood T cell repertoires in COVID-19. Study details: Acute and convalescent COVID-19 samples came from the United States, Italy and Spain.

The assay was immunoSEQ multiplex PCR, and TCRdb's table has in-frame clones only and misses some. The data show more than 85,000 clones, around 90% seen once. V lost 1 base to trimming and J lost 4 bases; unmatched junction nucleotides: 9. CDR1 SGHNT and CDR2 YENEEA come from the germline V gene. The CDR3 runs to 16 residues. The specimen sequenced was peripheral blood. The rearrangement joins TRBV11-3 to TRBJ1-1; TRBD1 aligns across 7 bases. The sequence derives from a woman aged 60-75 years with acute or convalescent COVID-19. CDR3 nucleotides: TGTGCCAGCAGCTTAGCTTCCGCCGGGACAGCCACTGAAGCTTTCTTT. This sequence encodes CASSLASAGTATEAFF.